The 11 T cell receptor beta chains given below trace back to one sample, sequenced in a study of T cell changes during pregnancy in multiple sclerosis. Sequenced by immunoSEQ multiplex PCR; TCRdb stores in-frame clones only, minus some. This table has some 97,000 clones, 85% to 95% appearing once. The sequencing used peripheral blood, collected before pregnancy. These receptor sequences come from a female donor with multiple sclerosis, enrolled in a pregnancy study.

This clone has more than one count but fewer than ten. The V and J genes are TRBV19 and TRBJ1-5; weak D call: TRBD1 (5 bases). Between the trimmed V and J ends, which lost 2 bases and 7 bases, there was a span of 12 bases. The germline CDR1 and CDR2 sequences are LNHDA and SQIVND (reference sequence). CDR3 length: 14 amino acids. The CDR3 DNA sequence: TGTGCCAGTAGTATACCACCCACAGGCCAGCCCCAGCATTTT. This gives the protein CASSIPPTGQPQHF.

The rearrangement uses TRBV9 and TRBJ1-1; tentatively, D is TRBD1 (5 bases). The germline CDR1 and CDR2 sequences are SGDLS and YYNGEE. This CDR3 has 16 amino acids. V dropped 0 bases and J dropped 2 bases, with 14 bases sitting between them. The DNA of the CDR3 is TGTGCCAGCAGCGTAGGGGGCAGGGCAGAAAACACTGAAGCTTTCTTT. Its protein product is CASSVGGRAENTEAFF.

The chain couples TRBV11-2 to TRBJ2-7, with D perhaps TRBD2 (5 bases). Germline CDR1 reads SGHAT; CDR2 reads FQNNGV. The CDR3 contains 15 residues. Trimming pared 2 bases from V and 2 bases from J, leaving 13 bases between. The CDR3 bases are TGTGCCAGCAGCTTACAGCGGACGATTACCTACGAGCAGTACTTC. Translation gives CASSLQRTITYEQYF.

This clone was recorded once. J is TRBJ1-3 and V is TRBV7-8; D remains ambiguous. CDR1 and CDR2 from the germline V gene are SGHVS and FQNEAQ. V was trimmed by 7 bases and J by 0 bases, leaving 7 bases between them. This CDR3 has 13 residues. CDR3 protein: CASTGSSGNTIYF. The CDR3 DNA reads TGTGCCAGCACCGGGAGCTCTGGAAACACCATATATTTT.

The V call is TRBV27, the J call TRBJ2-4, with D perhaps TRBD2 (7 bases). V was pared by 5 bases and J by 1 base, with 15 bases between. Germline V gene lookup returns CDR1 MNHEY and CDR2 SMNVEV (reference sequence). CDR3 length: 16 amino acids. The DNA for the CDR3 is TGTGCCAGCAGTCCCCCCGGGGGGCTTGCCAAAAACATTCAGTACTTC. This encodes CASSPPGGLAKNIQYF.

The chain employs TRBV6-1 and TRBJ1-4; 7 bases agree with TRBD1. Germline V gene lookup returns CDR1 MNHNS and CDR2 SASEGT. This CDR3 contains 16 residues. J lost 3 bases, V lost 4 bases, and 8 bases had no gene match. CDR3 in amino acids: CASSGRGAKANEKLFF. The DNA of the CDR3 is TGTGCCAGCAGTGGCAGGGGGGCTAAGGCTAATGAAAAACTGTTTTTT.

The J gene is TRBJ2-4, the V gene TRBV29-1; 7 bases are shared with TRBD2. This CDR3 has 15 residues. V shed 0 bases, J shed 3 bases, and the junction held 5 bases outside the gene matches. Per germline, CDR1 SQVTM and CDR2 ANQGSEA. The CDR3 sequence is CSVEDGGRDKNIQYF. The CDR3 bases are TGCAGCGTTGAAGACGGGGGGAGAGACAAAAACATTCAGTACTTC.

The chain joins TRBV5-4 to TRBJ2-2; 8 bases agree with TRBD2. With 5 bases clipped from V and 7 bases from J, the junction kept 4 bases outside the gene matches. Germline values: CDR1 SGHNT, CDR2 YYREEE (reference sequence). The CDR3 extends over 13 amino acids. CDR3 DNA: TGTGCCAGCAGGAGCGGGAGTGTCGGGGAGCTGTTTTTT. Translated: CASRSGSVGELFF. The full variable domain, its missing parts supplied by reference TRBV5-4 and TRBJ2-2, is ETGVTQSPTHLIKTRGQQVTLRCSSQSGHNTVSWYQQALGQGPQFIFQYYREEENGRGNFPPRFSGLQFPNYSSELNVNALELDDSALYLCASRSGSVGELFFGEGSRLTVL.

J is TRBJ2-1 and V is TRBV7-8, with 8 bases lining up with TRBD2. The CDR3 runs 14 residues. Germline assignment: CDR1 SGHVS and CDR2 FQNEAQ. The trim removed 2 bases at V and 5 bases at J, leaving 2 bases unmatched. The DNA of the CDR3 is TGTGCCAGCAGCTTATACGGGAGGGACAATGAGCAGTTCTTC. Amino acids: CASSLYGRDNEQFF.

The rearrangement uses TRBV29-1 and TRBJ2-2; 9 bases match TRBD2. This CDR3 region has 14 residues. Per the germline V gene, CDR1 is SQVTM and CDR2 is ANQGSEA. After removal of 5 bases from V and 7 bases from J, the junction contained 8 bases not matched to a gene. The CDR3 bases are TGCAGCGTTACCGGGACTAGCCTACTCGGGGAGCTGTTTTTT. Amino acids: CSVTGTSLLGELFF.

J is TRBJ1-2 and V is TRBV5-1, with D perhaps matching TRBD1 (6 bases). With 5 bases removed from V and 3 bases from J, the gap between germline ends came to 11 bases. CDR1 SGHRS and CDR2 YFSETQ come from the germline V gene. The CDR3 contains 13 residues. The CDR3 DNA follows: TGCGCCAGCAGGATTGGGGGCGACTATGGCTACACCTTC. Residues: CASRIGGDYGYTF.